The sample holds a few counts of the clone carrying this TCR beta chain. The target antigen is unknown. This sample is drawn from a study of T cells in Graves' hyperthyroidism and ophthalmopathy. Study outcomes and limitations: Patients with ophthalmopathy were separated from those with stable hyperthyroidism by a 13 V-J model.

Those patients with uncontrolled infection, other autoimmune disease, pregnancy or lactation were excluded. The CDR3 is made up of 15 amino acids. Germline V gene lookup returns CDR1 SEHNR and CDR2 FQNEAQ (reference sequence). V was cut by 8 bases and J by 4 bases, with 17 bases left in between. Regions amplified from RNA transcripts were the TCR beta CDR3 regions. When the TCR CDR3 underwent first-round RT-PCR, the HTBI primer set was used. MiXCR, applied by TCRdb to the multiplex PCR reads, yields one record per CDR3 protein. The sample consists of about 680,000 distinct CDR3 sequences, about 35% of them appearing once.

This clonotype originated in a middle-aged woman with Graves' hyperthyroidism. The genes are TRBV7-9 and TRBJ2-2; D perhaps matches TRBD1 (6 bases). The sample comprised blood. The CDR3 reads CASPIGGAVTGELFF. The CDR3 coding sequence is TGTGCCAGCCCTATAGGGGGAGCGGTCACCGGGGAGCTGTTTTTT. Drawing the rest from reference TRBV7-9 and TRBJ2-2, the complete variable domain is DTGVSQNPRHKITKRGQNVTFRCDPISEHNRLYWYRQTLGQGPEFLTYFQNEAQLEKSRLLSDRFSAERPKGSFSTLEIQRTEQGDSAMYLCASPIGGAVTGELFFGEGSRLTVL.